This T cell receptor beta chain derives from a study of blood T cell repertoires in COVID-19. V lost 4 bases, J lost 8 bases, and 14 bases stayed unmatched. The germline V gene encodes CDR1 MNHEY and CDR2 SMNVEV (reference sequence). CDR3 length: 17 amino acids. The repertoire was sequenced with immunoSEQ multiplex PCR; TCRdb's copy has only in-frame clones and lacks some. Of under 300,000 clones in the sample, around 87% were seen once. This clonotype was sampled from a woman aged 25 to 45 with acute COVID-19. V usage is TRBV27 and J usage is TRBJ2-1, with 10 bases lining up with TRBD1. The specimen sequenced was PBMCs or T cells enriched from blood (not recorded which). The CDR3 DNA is TGTGCCAGCAGTTCCAACACTGACAGGGGGCGTGCGCATGAGCAGTTCTTC. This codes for CASSSNTDRGRAHEQFF.